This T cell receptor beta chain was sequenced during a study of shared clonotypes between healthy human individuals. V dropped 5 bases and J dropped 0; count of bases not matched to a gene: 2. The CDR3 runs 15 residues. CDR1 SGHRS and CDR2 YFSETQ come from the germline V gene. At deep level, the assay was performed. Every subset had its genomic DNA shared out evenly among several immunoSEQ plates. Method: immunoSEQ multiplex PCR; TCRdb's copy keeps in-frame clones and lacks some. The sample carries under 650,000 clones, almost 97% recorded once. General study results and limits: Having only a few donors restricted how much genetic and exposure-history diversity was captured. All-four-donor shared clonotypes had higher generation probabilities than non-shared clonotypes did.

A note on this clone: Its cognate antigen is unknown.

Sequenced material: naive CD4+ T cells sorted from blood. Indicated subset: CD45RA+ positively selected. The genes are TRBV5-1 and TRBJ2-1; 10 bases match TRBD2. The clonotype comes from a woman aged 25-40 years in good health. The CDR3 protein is CASRLAGSSYNEQFF. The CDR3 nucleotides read TGCGCCAGCAGACTAGCGGGGAGCTCCTACAATGAGCAGTTCTTC.